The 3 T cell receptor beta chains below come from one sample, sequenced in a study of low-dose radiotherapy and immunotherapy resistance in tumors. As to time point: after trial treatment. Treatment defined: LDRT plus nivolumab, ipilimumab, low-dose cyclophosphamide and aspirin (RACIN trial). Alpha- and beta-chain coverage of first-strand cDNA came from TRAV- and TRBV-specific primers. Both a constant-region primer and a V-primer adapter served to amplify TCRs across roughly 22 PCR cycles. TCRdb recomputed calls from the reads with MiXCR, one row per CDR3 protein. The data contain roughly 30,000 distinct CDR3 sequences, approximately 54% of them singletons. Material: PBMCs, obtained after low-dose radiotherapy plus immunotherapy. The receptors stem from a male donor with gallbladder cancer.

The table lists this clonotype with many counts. The CDR3 DNA is TGTGCCAGCAGCGTAGGGGCGCAGGGATTGGGAGAGACCCAGTACTTC. Translated: CASSVGAQGLGETQYF. This chain connects TRBV9 to TRBJ2-5, with D tentatively TRBD1 (5 bases). The CDR3 loop spans 16 amino acids. Germline V gene lookup returns CDR1 SGDLS and CDR2 YYNGEE. Trimming stripped 0 bases from V and 4 bases from J, with 16 bases between.

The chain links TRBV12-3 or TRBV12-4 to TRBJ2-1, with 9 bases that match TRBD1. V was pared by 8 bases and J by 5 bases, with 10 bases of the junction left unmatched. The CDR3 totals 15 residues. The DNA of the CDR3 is TGTGCCAGCGGGCGGACAGGGGAAAGGGACAATGAGCAGTTCTTC. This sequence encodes CASGRTGERDNEQFF.

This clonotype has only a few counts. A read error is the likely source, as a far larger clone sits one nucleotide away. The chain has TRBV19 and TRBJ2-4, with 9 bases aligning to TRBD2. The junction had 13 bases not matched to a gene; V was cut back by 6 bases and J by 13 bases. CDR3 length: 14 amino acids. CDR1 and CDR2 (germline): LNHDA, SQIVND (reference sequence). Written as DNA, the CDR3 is TGTGCCAGTAGCTATAGCGGGGGTAGGAATGAGCAGTACTTC. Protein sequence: CASSYSGGRNEQYF.